The clone carrying this T cell receptor beta chain was detected only a few times. Its antigen is still unknown. These data come from a study of chemoradiotherapy in HPV16-positive cancers. Overall study results and limits: HPV-responsive T-cell expansion during chemoradiotherapy was linked to improved recurrence-free survival in HPV16-positive patients. Candidate HPV-specific clones and E7-related TCR motifs grew in tumor during treatment. The functional HPV-specific definition rests on just a couple of HPV16-positive patients.

Repeated repertoire sampling spanned the course of chemoradiotherapy. Sequencing was performed with immunoSEQ multiplex PCR; in TCRdb, only in-frame clones are kept and a portion is missing. The sample consists of about 68,000 clones, 88% of them appearing once. The sequence came from a human donor with HPV-associated anogenital cancer. This specimen consisted of blood, obtained from a patient who underwent chemoradiotherapy.

DNA for the CDR3: TGTGCCACTAGCGGTAGCGGGAGGGGCCGCGCAGATACGCAGTATTTT. Its translation is CATSGSGRGRADTQYF. The chain has TRBV28 and TRBJ2-3; 11 bases line up with TRBD2. The V and J ends lost 10 bases and 4 bases, in that order; junction bases with no gene match: 13. Looked up from germline, CDR1 is MDHEN and CDR2 is SYDVKM. CDR3 size: 16 residues.